The 32 T cell receptor beta chains below were found in one sample sequenced in a study of blood T cells in healthy people across ages. It was with a sample-barcoded 5' primer and a J-beta primer mix that a second PCR of about 6 to 11 cycles was run. TCRdb reprocessed the 5' RACE reads with MiXCR, giving one entry per CDR3 protein. The table has approximately 1.5 million distinct CDR3 sequences, around 36% seen once. The specimen was blood. The source of these receptors is a woman in her twenties or thirties in good health.

This clonotype was observed a handful of times. The V gene is TRBV7-9, the J gene TRBJ1-5, with 7 bases aligning to TRBD1. V was pared by 5 bases and J by 3 bases, with 4 bases of the junction left unmatched. CDR1 and CDR2 from the germline V gene are SEHNR and FQNEAQ (reference sequence). This CDR3 is built from 14 residues. CDR3 in DNA: TGTGCCAGCAGCCAGACAGGGCTCAATCAGCCCCAGCATTTT. This translates into CASSQTGLNQPQHF.

A few counts support this clonotype. The CDR3 DNA reads as TGTGCCAGCAGCGTAGGCCTAGCGGGGGGGTCGGCATTCAGTGAGCAGTTCTTC. Translated, it gives CASSVGLAGGSAFSEQFF. This chain joins TRBV9 and TRBJ2-1, with TRBD2 matching over 12 bases. Per germline, CDR1 SGDLS and CDR2 YYNGEE. The J segment lost 9 bases and the V segment lost 0 bases, leaving 13 bases of the junction unmatched. The CDR3 is 18 amino acids.

This clonotype came up a few times. This chain uses TRBV20-1 with TRBJ2-5, with 7 bases matching TRBD1. This CDR3 is built from 15 residues. The germline V gene encodes CDR1 DFQATT and CDR2 SNEGSKA (reference sequence). The V and J ends lost 1 base and 11 bases, in that order; junction bases with no gene match: 16. The CDR3 is CSARVSEGASWEQYF. Written as DNA, the CDR3 is TGCAGTGCTAGAGTGTCTGAGGGGGCCTCTTGGGAGCAGTACTTC.

The rearrangement joins TRBV10-3 to TRBJ2-5; 7 nucleotides agree with TRBD2. V shed 5 bases and J 2 bases; nucleotides not matched to a gene: 5. The germline gives CDR1 ENHRY, CDR2 SYGVKD. CDR3 length equals 14 residues. DNA for the CDR3: TGTGCCATCAGTTCGCCTAGCGGACAAGAGACCCAGTACTTC. This gives the protein CAISSPSGQETQYF.

The sample holds a few counts of this clonotype. The chain recombines TRBV30 with TRBJ1-4, with D hard to call. The V and J ends lost 0 bases and 5 bases respectively, with 13 bases between them. CDR1 GTSNPN and CDR2 SVGIG come from the germline V gene (reference sequence). The CDR3 runs to 15 residues. Written as DNA, the CDR3 is TGTGCCTGGAGTGTGGCCGGATCGGGCAATGAAAAACTGTTTTTT. This codes for CAWSVAGSGNEKLFF.

The chain joins TRBV20-1 to TRBJ2-1; no reliable D call. The CDR3 consists of 15 residues. Germline CDR1 is DFQATT and CDR2 is SNEGSKA (reference sequence). The V and J ends lost 4 bases and 2 bases respectively, with 15 bases between them. In DNA, the CDR3 is TGCAGTGCTAAACCCCCCTATCTAGCCTACAATGAGCAGTTCTTC. Protein sequence: CSAKPPYLAYNEQFF.

The V call is TRBV27, the J call TRBJ1-1; D uncertain. Trimming pared 5 bases from V and 5 bases from J, leaving 15 bases between. The CDR3 sequence is 14 residues long. Germline V lookup: CDR1 MNHEY, CDR2 SMNVEV (reference sequence). This chain's CDR3 is CASSVYEFGTEAFF. The CDR3 DNA sequence: TGTGCCAGCAGTGTTTATGAGTTCGGAACTGAAGCTTTCTTT.

The gene calls are TRBV29-1 and TRBJ1-2, with 8 bases fitting TRBD1. The V segment lost 7 bases and the J segment 8 bases; nucleotides outside the gene matches: 9. This CDR3 is built from 12 residues. The germline gives CDR1 SQVTM, CDR2 ANQGSEA. This CDR3 reads CSATTGVKGYTF. The DNA of the CDR3 is TGCAGCGCCACGACAGGGGTTAAGGGCTACACCTTC.

The CDR3 spells CASSYTAGAAGEAFF. Written as DNA, the CDR3 is TGCGCCAGCAGCTACACGGCGGGGGCAGCTGGTGAAGCTTTCTTT. The V and J genes are TRBV5-1 and TRBJ1-1, with a tentative D call TRBD1 (6 bases). V was clipped by 3 bases and J by 7 bases, with 19 bases between them. The CDR3 runs 15 residues. In germline, CDR1 is SGHRS, CDR2 YFSETQ.

The chain couples TRBV28 to TRBJ2-7; D gene unclear. Germline lookup yields CDR1 MDHEN and CDR2 SYDVKM. The CDR3 totals 16 residues. The V gene lost 3 bases and the J gene lost 0 bases, with 15 bases spanning the gap. Written as DNA, the CDR3 is TGTGCCAGCAGTTTCTTGTTTTCGGGCAGCTCCTACGAGCAGTACTTC. As protein: CASSFLFSGSSYEQYF.

This clonotype was counted between two and nine times. The CDR3 is CASSLDFGNEQYF. DNA of the CDR3: TGCGCCAGCAGCTTGGATTTCGGGAACGAGCAGTACTTC. The chain links TRBV5-1 to TRBJ2-7; D possibly corresponds to TRBD2 (5 bases). CDR3 length: 13 amino acids. Trimming took off 0 bases at V and 5 bases at J, with 9 bases between the two ends. Germline lookup yields CDR1 SGHRS and CDR2 YFSETQ.

This clonotype has only a few counts. V and J are TRBV7-2 and TRBJ2-5; D could derive from TRBD1 or TRBD2 (5 bases each). Trimming removed 5 bases at V and 1 base at J, with 14 bases between. Germline V gene data show CDR1 as SGHTA and CDR2 as FQGNSA. The CDR3 is 15 residues long. The CDR3 sequence is CASSRQVGVQETQYF. The CDR3 DNA sequence: TGTGCCAGCAGCCGCCAAGTGGGGGTCCAAGAGACCCAGTACTTC.

The gene calls are TRBV7-2 and TRBJ2-1; TRBD2 is a possible D gene (6 bases). Between the trimmed V and J ends, which lost 4 bases and 8 bases, there was a span of 21 bases. From germline, CDR1 is SGHTA and CDR2 FQGNSA. The CDR3 spans 16 residues. The DNA for the CDR3 is TGTGCCAGCAGCTCCCCTGAGATGGGAGGTCGCTATGAGCAGTTCTTC. This codes for CASSSPEMGGRYEQFF.

Note on this clonotype: One base away lies a much larger clone, so this may be a sequencing read error. The chain links TRBV29-1 to TRBJ2-1; 7 nucleotides align to TRBD1. The J segment lost 1 base and the V segment lost 3 bases, leaving 9 bases of the junction unmatched. CDR1 and CDR2 (germline): SQVTM, ANQGSEA. The CDR3 loop spans 16 amino acids. CDR3 coding DNA: TGCAGCGTTGAGATTCTACAGGGGACATCCTACAATGAGCAGTTCTTC. This encodes CSVEILQGTSYNEQFF.

For this clonotype: Given a much more abundant clone one base away, this may be a read error. This chain links TRBV20-1 with TRBJ2-3; D may match TRBD1 or TRBD2 (5 bases each). Germline V CDR1 and CDR2: DFQATT, SNEGSKA (reference sequence). This CDR3 spans 14 amino acids. V was shortened by 5 bases and J by 2 bases, with 14 bases between the two germline ends. The CDR3 nucleotides read TGCAGTGCTTGGGACGGGGCTATCACAGATACGCAGTATTTT. Translated, it gives CSAWDGAITDTQYF.

This clonotype was seen a handful of times. The chain employs TRBV7-2 and TRBJ2-7, with 7 bases fitting TRBD2. CDR1 is SGHTA, CDR2 FQGNSA, per germline. J gave up 1 base and V 6 bases, and 12 bases lay outside the gene matches. The CDR3 is 16 residues long. The CDR3 reads CASRPVIWGGSYEQYF. CDR3 nucleotides: TGTGCCAGCAGGCCCGTAATATGGGGGGGGTCCTACGAGCAGTACTTC.

This clonotype was seen a few times. This sequence joins TRBV5-6 and TRBJ2-3, with TRBD2 matching 8 bases. Germline assignment: CDR1 SGHDT and CDR2 YYEEEE. The CDR3 has 15 amino acids. V lost 3 bases and J lost 1; bases outside the gene matches: 4. CDR3: CASSSGTRRTDTQYF. The CDR3 DNA follows: TGTGCCAGCAGCTCCGGGACTAGACGCACAGATACGCAGTATTTT.

This clonotype was counted a few times. The chain links TRBV7-3 to TRBJ1-2; 7 nucleotides line up with TRBD1. Germline CDR1 reads SGHTA; CDR2 reads FQGTGA. V shed 4 bases and J 7 bases; nucleotides not matched to a gene: 6. There are 13 residues in the CDR3. The CDR3 sequence is CASSWTGLGGYTF. CDR3 sequence (DNA): TGTGCCAGCAGCTGGACAGGCCTCGGTGGCTACACCTTC.

The rearrangement uses TRBV6-6 and TRBJ2-3; D remains unclear. CDR3 length: 15 residues. Trimming left V 2 bases short and J 0 bases short, with 9 bases between. In germline, CDR1 is MNHNY, CDR2 SVGAGI (reference sequence). The CDR3 sequence: CASSYIERSTDTQYF. As DNA, the CDR3 is TGTGCCAGCAGTTACATCGAAAGGAGCACAGATACGCAGTATTTT.

With regard to this clonotype: A read error may be the cause here, since a much bigger clone is one base away. The V gene is TRBV5-1, the J gene TRBJ2-1; a possible D gene is TRBD2 (6 bases). The length of the CDR3 is 17 residues. Germline V gene data show CDR1 as SGHRS and CDR2 as YFSETQ. V lost 0 bases, J lost 4 bases, and 17 bases lay in between. CDR3 DNA sequence: TGCGCCAGCAGCTTGGCGGGGGAAACCTACGCTTACAATGAGCAGTTCTTC. It is translated as CASSLAGETYAYNEQFF.

This clonotype was observed a few times. Because the CDR3's place on the DNA is in doubt, the DNA is left out and the CDR3 is given as listed by TCRdb. CDR3: CASSWTGQVFWQYF. The chain recombines TRBV3-1 with TRBJ2-5; TRBD1 is the table's D call, not checked against the DNA. Termini included, the CDR3 measures 14 amino acids. Per germline, CDR1 LGHDT and CDR2 YNNKEL (reference sequence).

This clonotype occurred many times. V and J are TRBV12-5 and TRBJ2-1; D is undetermined. The CDR3 is 11 residues long. Germline CDR1 reads LGHNT; CDR2 reads FRNRAP. V gave up 3 bases and J gave up 6 bases, with 3 bases separating them. The CDR3 region is CASGLTNEQFF. CDR3 nucleotide sequence: TGTGCTAGTGGTTTAACCAATGAGCAGTTCTTC. The variable domain in full, with the rest retrieved from reference TRBV12-5 and TRBJ2-1, is DARVTQTPRHKVTEMGQEVTMRCQPILGHNTVFWYRQTMMQGLELLAYFRNRAPLDDSGMPKDRFSAEMPDATLATLKIQPSEPRDSAVYFCASGLTNEQFFGPGTRLTVL.

This clonotype was seen a handful of times. The V call is TRBV5-1, the J call TRBJ1-2; TRBD1 matches 9 bases. Germline V gene sequence: CDR1 SGHRS, CDR2 YFSETQ. The CDR3 has 15 amino acids. Trimming at V came to 4 bases and at J to 6 bases, leaving 10 bases not matched to a gene. The CDR3 here is CASSPGTGTYHGYTF. As DNA, the CDR3 is TGCGCCAGCAGCCCAGGGACAGGGACCTATCATGGCTACACCTTC.

The chain uses TRBV5-1 and TRBJ2-7; D is unclear. The J call may be mistaken, given a closer DNA end match to TRBJ2-5. From germline, CDR1 is SGHRS and CDR2 YFSETQ. The CDR3 is 13 amino acids. The CDR3 coding sequence is TGCGCCAGCAGCATAGCTTGGCGAGAGACCCAGTACTTC. Its protein is CASSIAWRETQYF.

This clonotype was picked up many times. V usage is TRBV4-1 and J usage is TRBJ2-3; TRBD1 matches 7 bases. V dropped 5 bases and J dropped 4; count of bases not matched to a gene: 9. Germline lookup yields CDR1 MGHRA and CDR2 YSYEKL. The CDR3 spans 15 residues. The CDR3 sequence is CASSTGAHRADTQYF. The DNA for the CDR3 is TGCGCCAGCAGCACAGGGGCTCACCGAGCAGATACGCAGTATTTT.

In this sample, this clonotype turned up a few times. This chain uses TRBV20-1 with TRBJ2-3; TRBD2 matches 9 bases. This CDR3 is 21 amino acids long. The germline V gene encodes CDR1 DFQATT and CDR2 SNEGSKA (reference sequence). Unmatched junction bases numbered 25, after V lost 2 bases and J lost 4 bases. The CDR3 nucleotides read TGCAGTGCTAGACCAGTTAGTCCGTACTTAGCGGGAGTTGATTCAGCAGATACGCAGTATTTT. Residues: CSARPVSPYLAGVDSADTQYF.

This clonotype was recorded a few times. The chain combines TRBV29-1 with TRBJ2-1, with 7 bases that match TRBD2. This CDR3 comprises 13 residues. Germline V lookup: CDR1 SQVTM, CDR2 ANQGSEA. V was clipped by 7 bases and J by 4 bases; unmatched bases: 7. As DNA, the CDR3 is TGCAGCGCAGCCCTAGCGGAGTACAATGAGCAGTTCTTC. Amino acid sequence: CSAALAEYNEQFF.

This clonotype was observed many times. The chain carries TRBV7-9 and TRBJ2-3; D gene unclear. With 5 bases removed from V and 11 bases from J, the gap between germline ends came to 11 bases. Germline V gene data show CDR1 as SEHNR and CDR2 as FQNEAQ (reference sequence). There are 11 residues in the CDR3. The CDR3 DNA follows: TGTGCCAGCAGCCCACAGCCACTGCAGTATTTT. As protein: CASSPQPLQYF.

This clonotype has a handful of counts. CDR3 nucleotides: TGCAGTGCTGCGACAGGTAACACTGAAGCTTTCTTT. The encoded protein is CSAATGNTEAFF. V and J are TRBV20-1 and TRBJ1-1, with D possibly TRBD1 on 6 matching bases. CDR1 and CDR2 (germline): DFQATT, SNEGSKA (reference sequence). The V gene lost 5 bases and the J gene lost 2 bases, with 9 bases spanning the gap. This CDR3 comprises 12 residues.

This clonotype has only a few counts. CDR3 nucleotides: TGTGCCAGCAGTCCCGGCCGGGGAGGGCAGTACTTC. Translating it yields CASSPGRGGQYF. J is TRBJ2-7 and V is TRBV27; tentatively, D is TRBD2 (6 bases). The CDR3 covers 12 residues. From germline, CDR1 is MNHEY and CDR2 SMNVEV (reference sequence). Trimming took off 5 bases at V and 9 bases at J, with 14 bases between the two ends.

In this sample, this clonotype turned up a few times. V usage is TRBV15 and J usage is TRBJ2-7; D not certain. V was clipped by 0 bases and J by 3 bases, with 9 bases between them. CDR1 is LNHNV, CDR2 YYDKDF, per germline (reference sequence). This CDR3 has 14 amino acids. The CDR3 loop reads CATSRDRRLYEQYF. In DNA form, the CDR3 reads TGTGCCACCAGCAGAGACAGGCGCCTCTACGAGCAGTACTTC.

This chain uses TRBV6-6 with TRBJ2-3; D is ambiguous. The germline CDR1 and CDR2 sequences are MNHNY and SVGAGI (reference sequence). The ends were cut back, 2 bases at V and 0 bases at J, with 15 bases in the middle. The CDR3 runs to 17 residues. The CDR3 region has the DNA TGTGCCAGCAGTTACGGGCGGAACGCTTTCAGCACAGATACGCAGTATTTT. It translates to CASSYGRNAFSTDTQYF.